This T cell receptor (beta chain) was captured by sequencing in a study of T cell repertoires in cytomegalovirus infection. Trimming took off 0 bases at V and 4 bases at J, with 19 bases between the two ends. CDR3 length: 17 amino acids. Notes on this clonotype: Its antigen remains unknown.

TCRdb re-called the reads through MiXCR, storing one row per CDR3 protein. Counted here are 340,000 or so distinct CDR3 sequences, approximately 25% occurring once; the ten biggest clones make up roughly 13%. The rearrangement uses TRBV23-1 and TRBJ2-7, with unresolved D. TRBV23-1 counts as an open reading frame of uncertain function. The TCR was taken from a human donor in good health (CMV status not recorded). Some clones in this sample may be carry-over from other donors' samples. The sample was cultured PBMCs, taken from culture after CMV antigen stimulation. CDR3: CASSQSGPLAMIYEQYV. In DNA form, the CDR3 reads TGCGCCAGCAGTCAATCGGGTCCACTTGCTATGATTTACGAGCAGTACGTC.